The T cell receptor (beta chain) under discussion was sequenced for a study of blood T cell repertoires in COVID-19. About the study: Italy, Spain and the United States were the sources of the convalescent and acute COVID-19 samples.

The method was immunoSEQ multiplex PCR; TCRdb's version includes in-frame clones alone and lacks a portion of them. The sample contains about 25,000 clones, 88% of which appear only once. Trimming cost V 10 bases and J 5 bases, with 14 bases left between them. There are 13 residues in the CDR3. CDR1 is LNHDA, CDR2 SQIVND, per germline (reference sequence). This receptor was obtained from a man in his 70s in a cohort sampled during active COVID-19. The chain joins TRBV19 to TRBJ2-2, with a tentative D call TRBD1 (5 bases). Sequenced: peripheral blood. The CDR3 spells CATSRRETGELFF. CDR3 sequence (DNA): TGTGCCACCTCACGCAGGGAAACCGGGGAGCTGTTTTTT.